Listed below are T cell receptor beta chains from one sample, sequenced in a study of CD8+CD57+ T cells in acquired aplastic anemia. TCRdb reprocessed the reads with MiXCR, giving one entry per CDR3 protein. The sample gives tens of thousands of distinct CDR3 sequences, 65% to 70% of which show up once; 20% to 25% is in the top ten. Sample: sorted CD4+, CD8+, or CD8+CD57+ T cells (not recorded which) from PBMCs. The receptors were gathered from a human donor in good health, serving as a control. CDR3s include the opening cysteine and the closing phenylalanine or tryptophan. The D gene is left open where the match is weak. Size tells how often a clone was seen (once, few, many) or the class of an expanded clone, and some rows leave it out.

v_gene	abundance	d_gene	CDR3aa
TRBV24-1	few	.	CATSDSDRLPYEQYF
TRBV7-2	.	.	CASRREQGDGWPQHF
TRBV4-2	once	.	CASSLALETQYF
TRBV28	many	.	CASKDIRLAGRDTQYF
TRBV6-2/TRBV6-3	many	.	CASSPNSYEQYF
TRBV14	many	.	CASSQGASWEDTQYF
TRBV11-2	.	TRBD1	CAGRGNRGAVYEQHF
TRBV10-3	.	TRBD1	CAIRIGTGGYEQYF
TRBV25-1	.	.	CASSAGSDNSPLHF
TRBV7-2	.	.	CASTVTGLNAYEQYF
TRBV12-3/TRBV12-4	.	.	CASSPGDYEQYF
TRBV14	many	TRBD2	CASSQFSGVDEQYF
TRBV28	many	.	CASSPGNRNLLNSPLHF
TRBV29-1	medium-sized	TRBD2	CSAGTSGVWTGELFF